Sequencing of this T cell receptor beta chain was carried out in a study of blood T cell repertoires in COVID-19. In the study overall: PBMCs, B-cell-depleted T cells, or T cells were the source of the cDNA or gDNA that made up the material.

Germline V CDR1 and CDR2: SGHVS, FQNEAQ. This CDR3 has 14 amino acids. Losses at the gene ends were 4 bases for V and 2 bases for J; bases not matched to a gene: 3. Data came from immunoSEQ multiplex PCR; TCRdb stores just in-frame clones and leaves some out. The sample carries about 280,000 clones, around 93% recorded once. Self-reported history from a screening survey and questionnaire set each donor's cohort. The sequenced sample was PBMCs or T cells enriched from blood (not recorded which). V is TRBV7-8 and J is TRBJ1-2; 8 bases match TRBD1. The receptor comes from a man in his forties who had been exposed to COVID-19. CDR3 amino acids: CASSYGQGNYGYTF. As DNA, the CDR3 is TGTGCCAGCAGCTATGGACAGGGAAACTATGGCTACACCTTC.